This entry lists 27 T cell receptor beta chains sequenced from one sample in a study of T cell repertoires in cytomegalovirus infection. No antigen has been identified for these receptors. Via MiXCR, TCRdb re-called the reads, giving one row per CDR3 protein. The table has 570,000 or so distinct CDR3 sequences, 35% to 50% seen once; the top ten hold over 45%. The sample consisted of cultured PBMCs, taken from culture after CMV antigen stimulation. These receptors were collected from a human donor in good health (CMV status not recorded). Some clones in this sample may be carry-over from other donors' samples.

The chain combines TRBV4-1 with TRBJ2-2, with D unresolved. CDR1 and CDR2 (germline): MGHRA, YSYEKL. With 1 base removed from V and 3 bases from J, the gap between germline ends came to 9 bases. There are 15 residues in the CDR3. The CDR3 DNA reads as TGCGCCAGCAGCCAAGCGTGGGGTGACACCGGGGAGCTGTTTTTT. Protein sequence: CASSQAWGDTGELFF.

A few counts support this clonotype. The chain joins TRBV19 to TRBJ2-1, with D perhaps TRBD1 or TRBD2 (5 bases each). Germline lookup yields CDR1 LNHDA and CDR2 SQIVND (reference sequence). The CDR3 is 16 amino acids. Trimming removed 3 bases at V and 1 base at J, with 13 bases between. The CDR3 reads CASSMTRGISYNEQFF. CDR3 coding DNA: TGTGCCAGTAGTATGACGAGGGGAATTTCCTACAATGAGCAGTTCTTC. The full variable domain, with the rest looked up from reference TRBV19 and TRBJ2-1, is DGGITQSPKYLFRKEGQNVTLSCEQNLNHDAMYWYRQDPGQGLRLIYYSQIVNDFQKGDIAEGYSVSREKKESFPLTVTSAQKNPTAFYLCASSMTRGISYNEQFFGPGTRLTVL.

This clonotype showed up just once. The chain combines TRBV12-3 or TRBV12-4 with TRBJ2-3; 16 bases agree with TRBD2. The V segment lost 3 bases and the J segment 6 bases; nucleotides outside the gene matches: 12. The CDR3 length is 19 residues. As DNA, the CDR3 is TGTGCCAGCAGTTTTGGGACTAGCGGGAGGGCGGTCGCAGAGGATACGCAGTATTTT. Protein: CASSFGTSGRAVAEDTQYF.

This clonotype has a count of ten or more. This chain connects TRBV7-2 to TRBJ2-3, with no clear D. Trimming pared 5 bases from V and 4 bases from J, leaving 19 bases between. Germline loops: CDR1 SGHTA, CDR2 FQGNSA. The length of the CDR3 is 16 residues. The CDR3 DNA is TGTGCCAGCAGCCCGAATCTCCGCCTAGTAGCAGATACGCAGTATTTT. Protein product: CASSPNLRLVADTQYF.

The V gene is TRBV5-5, the J gene TRBJ2-5, with D perhaps assigned TRBD1 or TRBD2 (5 bases each). The length of the CDR3 is 16 residues. Germline V gives CDR1 SGHKS, CDR2 YYEKEE (reference sequence). Trimming took 2 bases from V and 4 from J, leaving 18 bases between them. The CDR3 bases are TGTGCCAGCAGCTTACTGCCGGGACCCGGTGGAGAGACCCAGTACTTC. Amino acid sequence: CASSLLPGPGGETQYF. Together with reference TRBV5-5 and TRBJ2-5, the CDR3 gives the full variable domain: DAGVTQSPTHLIKTRGQQVTLRCSPISGHKSVSWYQQVLGQGPQFIFQYYEKEERGRGNFPDRFSARQFPNYSSELNVNALLLGDSALYLCASSLLPGPGGETQYFGPGTRLLVL.

The chain has TRBV5-1 and TRBJ2-1, with D unclear. The CDR3 has 12 residues. Trimming shortened V by 2 bases and J by 8 bases, and 8 bases separated the two germline ends. From germline, CDR1 is SGHRS and CDR2 YFSETQ. The CDR3 reads CASSFYKHEQFF. CDR3 nucleotides: TGCGCCAGCAGCTTCTATAAACATGAGCAGTTCTTC.

V gene TRBV6-2 or TRBV6-3 combines with J gene TRBJ2-3, with TRBD2 matching 7 bases. The CDR3 consists of 14 residues. The germline V gene encodes CDR1 MNHEY and CDR2 SVGEGT. The J segment lost 4 bases and the V segment lost 4 bases, leaving 5 bases of the junction unmatched. The CDR3 region has the DNA TGTGCCAGCAGTTCGACTAGCCAACCAGATACGCAGTATTTT. Translated: CASSSTSQPDTQYF.

This clonotype was recorded at least ten times. J is TRBJ1-1 and V is TRBV19; 9 nucleotides align to TRBD1. J lost 0 bases, V lost 5 bases, and 1 base had no gene match. The CDR3 totals 14 residues. Germline V lookup: CDR1 LNHDA, CDR2 SQIVND (reference sequence). This chain's CDR3 is CASSDRGLNTEAFF. DNA of the CDR3: TGTGCCAGTAGTGACAGGGGGTTGAACACTGAAGCTTTCTTT.

This rearrangement joins TRBV20-1 to TRBJ2-1, with a tentative D call TRBD1 (6 bases). Germline loops: CDR1 DFQATT, CDR2 SNEGSKA (reference sequence). Trimming stripped 6 bases from V and 6 bases from J, with 18 bases between. The CDR3 has 14 residues. The CDR3 loop is CSAYPGHNINEQFF. The CDR3 region has the DNA TGCAGTGCCTATCCGGGACACAACATCAATGAGCAGTTCTTC.

The chain is built from TRBV7-9 and TRBJ1-2, with TRBD1 matching 7 bases. The germline V gene has CDR1 SEHNR and CDR2 FQNEAQ (reference sequence). Unmatched junction bases numbered 6, after V lost 4 bases and J lost 4 bases. The CDR3 loop spans 14 amino acids. CDR3 DNA sequence: TGTGCCAGCAGCTGGGCACAGGGGAGCTATGGCTACACCTTC. This codes for CASSWAQGSYGYTF.

The table lists this clonotype with a few counts. The gene calls are TRBV15 and TRBJ2-7, with D possibly TRBD2 on 6 matching bases. CDR3 length: 16 residues. The V gene's germline CDR1 is LNHNV and CDR2 YYDKDF (reference sequence). Trimming cost V 1 base and J 3 bases, with 16 bases left between them. The CDR3 is CATSRAPGLRNYEQYF. CDR3 DNA sequence: TGTGCCACCAGCAGAGCCCCGGGACTCAGAAACTACGAGCAGTACTTC.

V usage is TRBV27 and J usage is TRBJ2-1; 9 positions match TRBD2. The germline gives CDR1 MNHEY, CDR2 SMNVEV (reference sequence). The ends lost 6 bases at V and 2 bases at J; junction bases unmatched: 5. This CDR3 is 15 amino acids long. This chain's CDR3 is CASSKRGDPYNEQFF. The CDR3 nucleotides are TGTGCCAGCAGCAAGCGGGGGGACCCCTACAATGAGCAGTTCTTC.

The V gene is TRBV6-2 or TRBV6-3, the J gene TRBJ2-1; the D gene is possibly TRBD2 (5 bases). The CDR3 sequence is 13 residues long. Deletions cut 8 bases from V and 3 bases from J, with 11 bases between. The germline gives CDR1 MNHEY, CDR2 SVGEGT. This CDR3 is CASLAEFYNEQFF. For the CDR3, the DNA is TGTGCCAGCCTAGCAGAGTTCTACAATGAGCAGTTCTTC.

This clonotype has only a few counts. The V call is TRBV5-4, the J call TRBJ1-4; D might be TRBD1 (6 bases). From germline, CDR1 is SGHNT and CDR2 YYREEE (reference sequence). The V gene lost 3 bases and the J gene lost 8 bases, with 14 bases spanning the gap. This CDR3 is built from 14 residues. CDR3 coding DNA: TGTGCCAGCAGCTCGCAGGGGTTTGGGGAAAAACTGTTTTTT. Encoded protein: CASSSQGFGEKLFF.

Only a few counts were recorded for this clonotype. The chain couples TRBV7-9 to TRBJ1-2; D call uncertain. V was clipped by 1 base and J by 2 bases, with 14 bases between them. Germline V gene lookup returns CDR1 SEHNR and CDR2 FQNEAQ (reference sequence). The CDR3 sequence is 16 residues long. The CDR3 nucleotides are TGTGCCAGCAGCTTAGTTGAGGAAAACCCAAACTATGGCTACACCTTC. It codes for CASSLVEENPNYGYTF.

The gene calls are TRBV11-2 and TRBJ2-6; D is unclear. The V gene lost 5 bases and the J gene lost 2 bases, with 10 bases spanning the gap. This CDR3 region has 15 residues. Germline loops: CDR1 SGHAT, CDR2 FQNNGV. The CDR3 DNA reads as TGTGCCAGCAGCCCCCGTGGGGCTGGGGCCAACGTCCTGACTTTC. It specifies CASSPRGAGANVLTF.

This clonotype occurred a few times. The gene calls are TRBV7-9 and TRBJ2-3, with a possible D match to TRBD1 (5 bases). Germline lookup yields CDR1 SEHNR and CDR2 FQNEAQ (reference sequence). The length of the CDR3 is 15 residues. V was shortened by 1 base and J by 2 bases, with 10 bases between the two germline ends. CDR3 nucleotide sequence: TGTGCCAGCAGCTTAGGGGGCCCTAACACAGATACGCAGTATTTT. It specifies CASSLGGPNTDTQYF.

The V and J genes are TRBV7-9 and TRBJ2-3; D unresolved. With 1 base removed from V and 0 bases from J, the gap between germline ends came to 14 bases. There are 17 residues in the CDR3. The V gene's germline CDR1 is SEHNR and CDR2 FQNEAQ (reference sequence). The CDR3 loop reads CASSLVAGPVSTDTQYF. The DNA of the CDR3 is TGTGCCAGCAGCTTAGTGGCAGGACCGGTTAGCACAGATACGCAGTATTTT.

The table lists this clonotype with a few counts. V is TRBV20-1 and J is TRBJ1-5; TRBD1 might be the D (5 bases). The V and J ends lost 3 bases and 6 bases respectively, with 15 bases between them. Germline values: CDR1 DFQATT, CDR2 SNEGSKA (reference sequence). The CDR3 totals 14 residues. CDR3 bases: TGCAGTGCTAGTAAGGGGACGCAATCTCAGCCCCAGCATTTT. It codes for CSASKGTQSQPQHF.

The chain has TRBV12-5 and TRBJ2-2; 7 bases map to TRBD2. The CDR3 runs 17 residues. V lost 6 bases to trimming and J lost 1 base; unmatched junction nucleotides: 11. Germline V gene sequence: CDR1 LGHNT, CDR2 FRNRAP. The CDR3 nucleotides are TGTGCTAGTGGCAAACCCTCGACTAGCAGGAACACCGGGGAGCTGTTTTTT. This codes for CASGKPSTSRNTGELFF.

The chain combines TRBV7-2 with TRBJ2-7; D call uncertain. The germline CDR1 and CDR2 sequences are SGHTA and FQGNSA. This CDR3 contains 13 residues. Trimming took off 5 bases at V and 0 bases at J, with 8 bases between the two ends. CDR3 bases: TGTGCCAGCAGCCCATACGCCTCCTACGAGCAGTACTTC. Protein sequence: CASSPYASYEQYF.

The J gene is TRBJ2-3, the V gene TRBV15, with 7 bases fitting TRBD1. With V trimmed by 3 bases and J by 4 bases, 4 bases remained unmatched. The length of the CDR3 is 14 residues. CDR1 LNHNV and CDR2 YYDKDF come from the germline V gene (reference sequence). CDR3 in DNA: TGTGCCACCAGCAGGGACAGGTTCTCAGATACGCAGTATTTT. This gives the protein CATSRDRFSDTQYF.

In this sample, this clonotype turned up a few times. The chain links TRBV11-2 to TRBJ1-6; the D gene is possibly TRBD1 (5 bases). Germline lookup yields CDR1 SGHAT and CDR2 FQNNGV. The CDR3 is 15 residues long. Trimming pared 0 bases from V and 9 bases from J, leaving 12 bases between. The CDR3 region is CASSLEWGKGSPLHF. CDR3 in DNA: TGTGCCAGCAGCTTAGAGTGGGGCAAGGGTTCACCCCTCCACTTT.

This clonotype appeared many times. The chain links TRBV7-2 to TRBJ2-7; D is uncertain. The CDR3 extends over 13 amino acids. Germline loops: CDR1 SGHTA, CDR2 FQGNSA. The ends were cut back, 4 bases at V and 2 bases at J, with 9 bases in the middle. CDR3 residues: CASSSRLAYEQYF. In nucleotides, the CDR3 is TGTGCCAGCAGCTCCAGACTCGCCTACGAGCAGTACTTC.

This clonotype came up a few times. The chain recombines TRBV30 with TRBJ2-2, with 8 bases lining up with TRBD2. This CDR3 is 12 amino acids long. V dropped 8 bases and J dropped 6; count of bases not matched to a gene: 5. Germline V gene sequence: CDR1 GTSNPN, CDR2 SVGIG (reference sequence). The CDR3 nucleotides read TGTGCCAGGGGACTAGGGGCCGGGGAGCTGTTTTTT. Protein: CARGLGAGELFF.

The chain employs TRBV7-8 and TRBJ1-2; the match to TRBD1 covers 10 bases. Germline assignment: CDR1 SGHVS and CDR2 FQNEAQ. The CDR3 consists of 13 residues. V was clipped by 4 bases and J by 7 bases; unmatched bases: 3. The CDR3 is CASSSTGGFGYTF. CDR3 nucleotides: TGTGCCAGCAGCTCGACAGGGGGCTTTGGCTACACCTTC.

Concerning this clonotype itself: At one end, the junction sequence differs from germline, possibly due to a read error. V gene TRBV7-8 combines with J gene TRBJ2-1, with D perhaps matching TRBD2 (5 bases). The CDR3 totals 17 residues. Germline values: CDR1 SGHVS, CDR2 FQNEAQ. This CDR3 reads CASSHPPADERRDEQLF. The CDR3 bases are TGTGCCAGCAGCCACCCTCCGGCTGACGAGCGACGGGATGAGCAGTTGTTC. The whole variable domain, remainder taken from reference TRBV7-8 and TRBJ2-1, is GAGVSQSPRYKVAKRGQDVALRCDPISGHVSLFWYQQALGQGPEFLTYFQNEAQLDKSGLPSDRFFAERPEGSVSTLKIQRTQQEDSAVYLCASSHPPADERRDEQLFGPGTRLTVL.